A single sample gave rise to the 28 T cell receptor beta chains below, sequenced in a study of blood T cell repertoires in COVID-19. Only in-frame clones appear in the TCRdb table, and some are missing; sequencing was by immunoSEQ multiplex PCR. The sample comprises more than 200,000 clones, about 80% of which are singletons, and about 4.4% rests with the top ten. Sequencing used peripheral blood. The receptors here all came from a man aged 45-60 years with active or convalescent COVID-19.

V usage is TRBV4-1 and J usage is TRBJ2-7; 8 nucleotides line up with TRBD1. The CDR3 consists of 17 residues. The V segment lost 0 bases and the J segment 6 bases; nucleotides outside the gene matches: 13. Germline V gene sequence: CDR1 MGHRA, CDR2 YSYEKL. The CDR3: CASSQEDGQGVFGEQYF. The DNA of the CDR3 is TGCGCCAGCAGCCAAGAGGACGGACAGGGCGTTTTTGGCGAGCAGTACTTC.

This chain joins TRBV5-1 and TRBJ2-5; the D gene is possibly TRBD2 (5 bases). V was pared by 7 bases and J by 5 bases, with 18 bases between. The CDR3 runs 14 residues. Per germline, CDR1 SGHRS and CDR2 YFSETQ. CDR3 in amino acids: CASSRMRVRETQYF. The CDR3 DNA sequence: TGCGCCAGCTCCCGGATGAGGGTTCGGGAGACCCAGTACTTC.

This chain uses TRBV7-9 with TRBJ2-3; D remains unclear. CDR3 length: 14 amino acids. The germline V gene encodes CDR1 SEHNR and CDR2 FQNEAQ (reference sequence). Trimming cost V 2 bases and J 2 bases, with 8 bases left between them. CDR3 nucleotide sequence: TGTGCCAGCAGCTTACGCGATTTCACAGATACGCAGTATTTT. As protein: CASSLRDFTDTQYF.

The V call is TRBV4-1, the J call TRBJ1-4; TRBD1 matches at 7 bases. This CDR3 contains 15 residues. V dropped 5 bases and J dropped 5; count of bases not matched to a gene: 8. Germline lookup yields CDR1 MGHRA and CDR2 YSYEKL. This CDR3 reads CASSVRDSENEKLFF. The CDR3 nucleotides are TGCGCCAGCAGCGTCCGGGACAGTGAAAATGAAAAACTGTTTTTT.

A remark on this clone: At one of its ends the junction is not consistent with the germline gene, which may arise from a read error. V and J are TRBV7-2 and TRBJ1-1; 8 positions match TRBD1. Germline lookup yields CDR1 SGHTA and CDR2 FQGNSA. The CDR3 extends over 15 amino acids. This CDR3 is CASSLGPGQGPKGDF. The CDR3 DNA reads as TGTGCCAGCAGCTTAGGGCCCGGACAGGGCCCAAAAGGGGACTTT.

The rearrangement uses TRBV19 and TRBJ1-2; a possible D gene is TRBD1 (6 bases). The CDR3 length is 13 residues. CDR1 is LNHDA, CDR2 SQIVND, per germline (reference sequence). Trimming stripped 6 bases from V and 3 bases from J, with 11 bases between. In DNA, the CDR3 is TGTGCCAGTAGCAGACAGGAGTACTATGGCTACACCTTC. Its protein product is CASSRQEYYGYTF. Supplemented by reference TRBV19 and TRBJ1-2, the full variable domain reads DGGITQSPKYLFRKEGQNVTLSCEQNLNHDAMYWYRQDPGQGLRLIYYSQIVNDFQKGDIAEGYSVSREKKESFPLTVTSAQKNPTAFYLCASSRQEYYGYTFGSGTRLTVV.

The chain is built from TRBV25-1 and TRBJ1-2, with 8 bases lining up with TRBD1. V was pared by 6 bases and J by 10 bases, with 7 bases of the junction left unmatched. The CDR3 has 12 residues. CDR1 is MGHDK and CDR2 is SYGVNS in the germline V gene. This chain's CDR3 is CASSLTGVDYTF. CDR3 DNA: TGTGCCAGCAGCCTGACAGGGGTGGACTACACCTTC.

The chain has TRBV3-1 (or the pseudogene TRBV3-2) and TRBJ2-7; 9 bases match TRBD1. V shed 2 bases, J shed 5 bases, and the junction held 7 bases outside the gene matches. The CDR3 loop spans 15 amino acids. Germline V CDR1 and CDR2: LGHDT, YNNKEL (reference sequence). CDR3 in amino acids: CASSQSGTGRNEQYF. In DNA, the CDR3 is TGTGCCAGCAGCCAATCGGGGACAGGGAGGAACGAGCAGTACTTC.

The genes are TRBV14 and TRBJ1-6, with D possibly TRBD1 on 6 matching bases. Trimming took off 0 bases at V and 9 bases at J, with 12 bases between the two ends. From germline, CDR1 is SGHDN and CDR2 FVKESK. The CDR3 sequence is 15 residues long. The CDR3: CASSQEIRGSSPLHF. The CDR3 DNA reads as TGTGCCAGCAGCCAAGAGATTAGGGGGAGTTCACCCCTCCACTTT.

The chain combines TRBV11-2 with TRBJ2-7; no reliable D call. Germline-derived CDR1 and CDR2 are SGHAT and FQNNGV. V shed 0 bases and J shed 6 bases, with 6 bases lying between them. This CDR3 has 12 amino acids. Here the CDR3 reads CASSLDRTEQYF. The CDR3 bases are TGTGCCAGCAGCTTAGATAGAACCGAGCAGTACTTC.

This CDR3 is CASSDGGAQISTDTQYF. DNA of the CDR3: TGTGCCAGCAGCGACGGAGGGGCGCAAATAAGTACAGATACGCAGTATTTT. The V call is TRBV9, the J call TRBJ2-3, with D possibly matching TRBD2 (6 bases). Trimming removed 3 bases at V and 3 bases at J, with 20 bases between. Germline V lookup: CDR1 SGDLS, CDR2 YYNGEE. The CDR3 consists of 17 residues.

The rearrangement links TRBV5-1 to TRBJ2-5, with 9 positions matching TRBD1. V gave up 4 bases and J gave up 1 base; unmatched junction bases: 5. CDR3 length equals 15 residues. Germline V gene lookup returns CDR1 SGHRS and CDR2 YFSETQ. This CDR3 reads CASSRGQGVQETQYF. Written as DNA, the CDR3 is TGCGCCAGCAGCAGGGGACAGGGCGTCCAAGAGACCCAGTACTTC.

This chain uses TRBV28 with TRBJ2-7; 9 nucleotides match TRBD1. V was clipped by 2 bases and J by 4 bases; unmatched bases: 3. The V gene's germline CDR1 is MDHEN and CDR2 SYDVKM. CDR3 length: 14 amino acids. CDR3 region: CASSLTGGAYEQYF. The CDR3 DNA is TGTGCCAGCAGTTTAACAGGGGGCGCGTACGAGCAGTACTTC.

The CDR3 DNA reads TGTGCCAGCAGCCAAGATAGGGGGCGTTCACCCCTCCACTTT. Translation: CASSQDRGRSPLHF. This chain connects TRBV3-1 (or the pseudogene TRBV3-2) to TRBJ1-6; 7 bases map to TRBD1. The CDR3 is 14 amino acids. Unmatched junction bases numbered 2, after V lost 0 bases and J lost 9 bases. The V gene's germline CDR1 is LGHDT and CDR2 YNNKEL (reference sequence).

The J gene is TRBJ2-5, the V gene TRBV11-2; D may be TRBD2 (5 bases). Germline CDR1 reads SGHAT; CDR2 reads FQNNGV. The CDR3 spans 14 residues. V lost 4 bases to trimming and J lost 2 bases, with 11 bases between them. CDR3 in amino acids: CASSSTPGQETQYF. CDR3 DNA: TGTGCCAGCAGCTCGACTCCGGGGCAAGAGACCCAGTACTTC.

V is TRBV5-1 and J is TRBJ2-7; possibly TRBD1 for D (6 bases). Germline CDR1 is SGHRS and CDR2 is YFSETQ. This CDR3 region has 14 residues. V dropped 4 bases and J dropped 2 bases, with 13 bases sitting between them. The chain's CDR3 is CASSTTGNTYEQYF. CDR3 coding DNA: TGCGCCAGCAGCACAACAGGGAATACCTACGAGCAGTACTTC.

The chain uses TRBV19 and TRBJ1-2, with 9 bases matching TRBD1. The CDR3 loop spans 16 amino acids. Germline CDR1 reads LNHDA; CDR2 reads SQIVND (reference sequence). The trim removed 3 bases at V and 8 bases at J, leaving 13 bases unmatched. The CDR3 bases are TGTGCCAGTAGTATCCCCATGCCTGGGACAGGGACAGGCTACACCTTC. This encodes CASSIPMPGTGTGYTF.

This clone was seen only a few times. The CDR3, as DNA: TGTGCCAGCACCCCAGGGTCCGGTGCTGGTGGCTACACCTTC. Translation: CASTPGSGAGGYTF. The rearrangement joins TRBV3-1 (or the pseudogene TRBV3-2) to TRBJ1-2, with a tentative D call TRBD1 (5 bases). Germline V lookup: CDR1 LGHDT, CDR2 YNNKEL (reference sequence). V lost 7 bases and J 7 bases, leaving 19 bases between the germline ends. This CDR3 contains 14 residues.

V and J are TRBV28 and TRBJ1-1, with 7 positions matching TRBD1. CDR3 length: 13 amino acids. CDR1 is MDHEN and CDR2 is SYDVKM in the germline V gene. V was pared by 4 bases and J by 8 bases, with 7 bases of the junction left unmatched. The CDR3 sequence is CASSWTGPTEAFF. As DNA, the CDR3 is TGTGCCAGCAGTTGGACAGGCCCCACGGAAGCTTTCTTT.

The chain is built from TRBV5-4 and TRBJ2-3; D is undetermined. Germline values: CDR1 SGHNT, CDR2 YYREEE (reference sequence). The germline V and J ends were trimmed by 1 base and 2 bases, with 5 bases remaining between them. The length of the CDR3 is 13 residues. The CDR3 DNA sequence: TGTGCCAGCAGCTTGACAGACACAGATACGCAGTATTTT. It is translated as CASSLTDTDTQYF.

The chain joins TRBV4-1 to TRBJ1-1, with D tentatively TRBD1 (5 bases). Between the trimmed V and J ends, which lost 4 bases and 7 bases, there was a span of 22 bases. CDR3 size: 16 residues. Germline V lookup: CDR1 MGHRA, CDR2 YSYEKL. The CDR3 DNA sequence: TGCGCCAGCAGCCTTTCAGATACCGGATGGGGCAATGAAGCTTTCTTT. Translating gives CASSLSDTGWGNEAFF.

The V call is TRBV28, the J call TRBJ1-6; the match to TRBD1 covers 9 bases. CDR3 length: 12 amino acids. Trimming took 8 bases from V and 19 from J; bases not matched to a gene: 12. Germline V gives CDR1 MDHEN, CDR2 SYDVKM. CDR3 nucleotide sequence: TGTGCCAGCCGGGACAGGGCCCCTTACCTTCACTTT. Its translation: CASRDRAPYLHF.

This sequence joins TRBV7-9 and TRBJ1-5; possibly TRBD1 for D (6 bases). V dropped 3 bases and J dropped 2 bases, with 11 bases sitting between them. The CDR3 contains 15 residues. Germline V gene lookup returns CDR1 SEHNR and CDR2 FQNEAQ (reference sequence). The CDR3 DNA sequence: TGTGCCAGCAGCTTGGCGGGGGGCGGCAATCAGCCCCAGCATTTT. Translating gives CASSLAGGGNQPQHF.

The chain is built from TRBV19 and TRBJ1-1; D is uncertain. This CDR3 contains 12 residues. CDR1 and CDR2 (germline): LNHDA, SQIVND (reference sequence). V dropped 3 bases and J dropped 4 bases, with 6 bases sitting between them. Here the CDR3 reads CASSIGSTEAFF. The CDR3 nucleotides read TGTGCCAGTAGTATTGGTAGCACTGAAGCTTTCTTT.

The count of this clone is one. The CDR3 nucleotides are TGTGCCAGCAGCTTGGACAGCTGGGCAGGGATGGAGACCCAGTACTTC. Residues: CASSLDSWAGMETQYF. The chain joins TRBV7-9 to TRBJ2-5, with a possible D match to TRBD1 (6 bases). Germline CDR1 is SEHNR and CDR2 is FQNEAQ (reference sequence). CDR3 size: 16 residues. V shed 3 bases and J shed 5 bases, with 19 bases lying between them.

This clone was counted only a few times. This rearrangement joins TRBV29-1 to TRBJ1-1; TRBD1 might be the D (5 bases). CDR1 is SQVTM, CDR2 ANQGSEA, per germline. The CDR3 totals 14 residues. With 4 bases removed from V and 6 bases from J, the gap between germline ends came to 18 bases. CDR3 region: CSVAWSQVRPEAFF. The CDR3, as DNA: TGCAGCGTTGCATGGTCACAGGTCAGGCCTGAAGCTTTCTTT.

The chain is built from TRBV27 and TRBJ1-1; possible D gene TRBD1, 5 bases. Germline-derived CDR1 and CDR2 are MNHEY and SMNVEV (reference sequence). V was pared by 3 bases and J by 6 bases, with 14 bases between. The CDR3 consists of 14 residues. The CDR3 bases are TGTGCCAGCAGTTTTAGGCAGGGCTTGGCTGAAGCTTTCTTT. This translates into CASSFRQGLAEAFF.

V gene TRBV24-1 combines with J gene TRBJ2-2; 7 bases map to TRBD1. The CDR3 consists of 16 residues. The J segment lost 2 bases and the V segment lost 9 bases, leaving 11 bases of the junction unmatched. CDR1 and CDR2 (germline): KGHDR, SFDVKD. The chain's CDR3 is CATQSRRGYNTGELFF. CDR3 sequence (DNA): TGTGCCACCCAAAGCCGCAGGGGGTATAACACCGGGGAGCTGTTTTTT.